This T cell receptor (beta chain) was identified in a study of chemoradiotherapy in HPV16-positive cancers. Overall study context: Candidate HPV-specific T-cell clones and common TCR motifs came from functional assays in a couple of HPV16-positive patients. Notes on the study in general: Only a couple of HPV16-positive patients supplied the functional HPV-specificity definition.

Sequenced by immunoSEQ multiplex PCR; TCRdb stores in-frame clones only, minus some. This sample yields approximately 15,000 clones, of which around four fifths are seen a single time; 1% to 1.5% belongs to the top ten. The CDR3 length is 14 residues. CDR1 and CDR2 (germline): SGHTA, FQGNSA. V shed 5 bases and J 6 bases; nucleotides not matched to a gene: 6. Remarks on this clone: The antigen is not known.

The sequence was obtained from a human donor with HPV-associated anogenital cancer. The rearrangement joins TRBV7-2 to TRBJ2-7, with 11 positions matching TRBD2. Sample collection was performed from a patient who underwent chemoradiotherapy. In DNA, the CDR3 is TGTGCCAGCAGCCTTAGCGGGGGGGCCTTCGAGCAGTACTTC. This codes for CASSLSGGAFEQYF.